The 13 T cell receptor beta chains below come from one sample, sequenced in a study of shared clonotypes between healthy human individuals. The repertoire was sequenced with immunoSEQ multiplex PCR; TCRdb's copy has only in-frame clones and lacks some. The repertoire includes about 2.3 million clones, 90% to 95% of them detected once, and about 0.37% sits in the top ten. Sequencing was done on a sample of naive CD4+ T cells from PBMCs. Subset: CD45RA+ positively selected. Receptor source: a man aged 18 to 29 in good health. Some clones in this sample may be carry-over from other donors' samples.

Of note for this clone: The sample holds other DNA sequences that translate to the same CDR3. The V call is TRBV30, the J call TRBJ2-7, with D hard to call. Trimming shortened V by 0 bases and J by 4 bases, and 4 bases separated the two germline ends. The CDR3 is made up of 11 amino acids. Germline V lookup: CDR1 GTSNPN, CDR2 SVGIG (reference sequence). The CDR3 DNA follows: TGTGCCTGGAGTGTTTCATACGAGCAGTACTTC. Its translation is CAWSVSYEQYF.

J is TRBJ2-3 and V is TRBV7-9; 11 bases map to TRBD1. In germline, CDR1 is SEHNR, CDR2 FQNEAQ (reference sequence). The CDR3 totals 15 residues. V gave up 5 bases and J gave up 6 bases; unmatched junction bases: 7. CDR3 region: CASSIPGQGGDTQYF. The CDR3 DNA follows: TGTGCCAGCAGCATACCGGGACAGGGGGGGGATACGCAGTATTTT.

The V gene is TRBV19, the J gene TRBJ1-1; D gene unclear. The CDR3 contains 17 residues. The germline gives CDR1 LNHDA, CDR2 SQIVND (reference sequence). The V end lost 0 bases, the J end lost 1 base, and 15 bases lay between the germline ends. This CDR3 is CASSIEYGRMGNTEAFF. CDR3 in DNA: TGTGCCAGTAGTATAGAATATGGAAGGATGGGGAACACTGAAGCTTTCTTT. The full variable domain, its missing parts supplied by reference TRBV19 and TRBJ1-1, is DGGITQSPKYLFRKEGQNVTLSCEQNLNHDAMYWYRQDPGQGLRLIYYSQIVNDFQKGDIAEGYSVSREKKESFPLTVTSAQKNPTAFYLCASSIEYGRMGNTEAFFGQGTRLTVV.

V is TRBV28 and J is TRBJ2-3; either TRBD1 or TRBD2 may fit D (6 bases each). This CDR3 region has 14 residues. The V end lost 7 bases, the J end lost 5 bases, and 16 bases lay between the germline ends. CDR1 and CDR2 (germline): MDHEN, SYDVKM. CDR3 in amino acids: CASIAGGARDTQYF. CDR3 DNA sequence: TGTGCCAGCATAGCCGGGGGCGCAAGAGATACGCAGTATTTT.

The rearrangement links TRBV28 to TRBJ2-7; D is perhaps TRBD1 or TRBD2 (7 bases each). V was cut by 5 bases and J by 3 bases, with 17 bases left in between. The germline CDR1 and CDR2 sequences are MDHEN and SYDVKM. CDR3 size: 15 residues. CDR3 bases: TGTGCCAGCAGTCCCTGGGCAGGGGGGGACTACGAGCAGTACTTC. It encodes CASSPWAGGDYEQYF. The full variable domain, its missing parts supplied by reference TRBV28 and TRBJ2-7, is DVKVTQSSRYLVKRTGEKVFLECVQDMDHENMFWYRQDPGLGLRLIYFSYDVKMKEKGDIPEGYSVSREKKERFSLILESASTNQTSMYLCASSPWAGGDYEQYFGPGTRLTVT.

The V call is TRBV2, the J call TRBJ2-7; TRBD2 matches at 10 bases. This CDR3 has 15 amino acids. CDR1 and CDR2 from the germline V gene are SNHLY and FYNNEI. The junction had 7 bases not matched to a gene; V was cut back by 6 bases and J by 2 bases. The CDR3 nucleotides are TGTGCCAGCAGCGAAACTAGCGGGACAACCTACGAGCAGTACTTC. Its protein is CASSETSGTTYEQYF.

The J gene is TRBJ2-1, the V gene TRBV2, with 7 bases aligning to TRBD2. This CDR3 is built from 13 residues. J was trimmed by 0 bases and V by 11 bases; bases with no gene match: 4. Germline V gene sequence: CDR1 SNHLY, CDR2 FYNNEI. The CDR3 DNA reads TGTGCCGGGAAGCGGGACTCCTACAATGAGCAGTTCTTC. It specifies CAGKRDSYNEQFF.

This sequence joins TRBV7-2 and TRBJ2-4, with 9 bases that match TRBD2. The V gene end was trimmed by 5 bases and the J gene end by 3 bases; junction bases not matched to a gene: 11. From germline, CDR1 is SGHTA and CDR2 FQGNSA. The CDR3 contains 17 residues. The CDR3 spells CASSPPSGRIDKNIQYF. Written as DNA, the CDR3 is TGTGCCAGCAGCCCCCCAAGCGGGAGGATTGACAAAAACATTCAGTACTTC.

With regard to this clone: Other DNA sequences from this sample encode an identical CDR3 as well. The chain has TRBV11-2 and TRBJ2-7; D may be TRBD1 (5 bases). The CDR3 has 12 amino acids. Trimming removed 2 bases from V and 4 bases from J, with 6 bases in between. CDR1 is SGHAT and CDR2 is FQNNGV in the germline V gene. Here the CDR3 reads CASSLQGYEQYF. The CDR3 DNA is TGTGCCAGCAGCTTACAGGGTTACGAGCAGTACTTC.

This clone was observed a single time. The J gene is TRBJ2-6, the V gene TRBV7-9; no definite D call. The CDR3 runs 18 residues. Germline V CDR1 and CDR2: SEHNR, FQNEAQ (reference sequence). Trimming took off 1 base at V and 0 bases at J, with 13 bases between the two ends. The CDR3, as DNA: TGTGCCAGCAGCTTAGTGCCAGGATTAAGCTCTGGGGCCAACGTCCTGACTTTC. This gives the protein CASSLVPGLSSGANVLTF.

The gene calls are TRBV27 and TRBJ1-4; 8 bases agree with TRBD1. Per the germline V gene, CDR1 is MNHEY and CDR2 is SMNVEV (reference sequence). This CDR3 contains 15 residues. J gave up 8 bases and V 6 bases, and 11 bases lay outside the gene matches. The CDR3 reads CASSVLRGRGEKLFF. DNA for the CDR3: TGTGCCAGCAGCGTCCTCAGGGGGCGCGGGGAAAAACTGTTTTTT.

The chain carries TRBV5-4 and TRBJ2-5; 14 positions match TRBD2. The CDR3 is 17 amino acids. From germline, CDR1 is SGHNT and CDR2 YYREEE (reference sequence). V shed 4 bases and J 4 bases; nucleotides not matched to a gene: 9. The CDR3 spells CASSHPPGLAGAETQYF. CDR3 coding DNA: TGTGCCAGCAGCCACCCTCCGGGACTAGCGGGAGCAGAGACCCAGTACTTC.

This clone appeared a single time. The genes are TRBV11-2 and TRBJ2-7; a possible D gene is TRBD1 (5 bases). Germline V gene sequence: CDR1 SGHAT, CDR2 FQNNGV. Between the trimmed V and J ends, which lost 5 bases and 0 bases, there was a span of 17 bases. This CDR3 comprises 16 residues. Here the CDR3 reads CASSNQYADSSYEQYF. In nucleotides, the CDR3 is TGTGCCAGCAGCAATCAATACGCCGACAGCTCCTACGAGCAGTACTTC.